This T cell receptor beta chain emerged from a study of T cells in Graves' hyperthyroidism and ophthalmopathy. The CDR3 has 15 amino acids. Germline CDR1 and CDR2: KGHDR and SFDVKD. In the case of this clonotype: A much bigger clone sits one base away, suggesting this may be a read error.

RNA transcripts provided the source from which TCR beta CDR3 regions were amplified. The HTBI primer set was used in a first-round RT-PCR of the TCR CDR3. TCRdb processed the multiplex PCR reads anew with MiXCR; each CDR3 protein has one entry. The sample shows 130,000 or so distinct CDR3 sequences, less than 25% of them seen only once. The sample, blood from the first hyperthyroidism diagnosis, precedes any ophthalmopathy symptoms. The V gene is TRBV24-1, the J gene TRBJ2-5; D unclear. Sample: blood. This TCR derives from a woman in her fifties or sixties with Graves' hyperthyroidism that later progressed to Graves' ophthalmopathy. CDR3 protein: CAASDLRAHQETQYF. The CDR3 nucleotides are TGTGCCGCCAGTGATTTAAGGGCCCACCAAGAGACCCAGTACTTC.